These T cell receptor beta chains were read from a single sample in a study of PD-L1 blockade in urothelial cancer. Data came from immunoSEQ multiplex PCR; TCRdb stores just in-frame clones and leaves some out. The data show nearly 45,000 clones, with about 88% seen just once and 25% held by the top ten. Sequences were derived from PBMCs, sampled around atezolizumab (anti-PD-L1) treatment. The receptors here all came from a donor over 35 with urothelial cancer. Each CDR3 is given with its conserved first and last residue. D genes are given only for firm matches. Rows may omit the clone size; those that give it use once, few, many or a size class.

abundance: few
v_gene: TRBV29-1
d_gene: TRBD1
j_gene: TRBJ2-3
CDR3nt: TGCAGCGTTGAAGGGACACAGGGGATTACGCAGTATTTT
CDR3aa: CSVEGTQGITQYF

abundance: .
v_gene: TRBV19
d_gene: TRBD1
j_gene: TRBJ1-1
CDR3nt: TGTGCCAGTAGGAGGACAGGGAGGGGGACTGAAGCTTTCTTT
CDR3aa: CASRRTGRGTEAFF

abundance: .
v_gene: TRBV6-6
d_gene: TRBD1
j_gene: TRBJ1-2
CDR3nt: TGTGCCACCCGGGACAGGGACCAGGCTGGCTACACCTTC
CDR3aa: CATRDRDQAGYTF

abundance: .
v_gene: TRBV11-2
d_gene: TRBD2
j_gene: TRBJ2-3
CDR3nt: TGTGCCAGCAGCTACGGACTAGCGGGAGTTTCAGATACGCAGTATTTT
CDR3aa: CASSYGLAGVSDTQYF

abundance: .
v_gene: TRBV25-1
d_gene: .
j_gene: TRBJ2-3
CDR3nt: TGTGCCAGCAGCCGAGGGGGGAGGGGTGGGGCAGCACCAGATACGCAGTATTTT
CDR3aa: CASSRGGRGGAAPDTQYF

abundance: .
v_gene: TRBV28
d_gene: TRBD2
j_gene: TRBJ2-7
CDR3nt: TGTGCCAGCAGTCCGCCCGCCCGCAGCGGGAGACGGCGCTACGAGCAGTACTTC
CDR3aa: CASSPPARSGRRRYEQYF

abundance: .
v_gene: TRBV6-5
d_gene: TRBD1
j_gene: TRBJ1-4
CDR3nt: TGTGCCAGCAGAGGGACAGGGGGAGAAAAACTGTTTTTT
CDR3aa: CASRGTGGEKLFF

abundance: .
v_gene: TRBV29-1
d_gene: TRBD1
j_gene: TRBJ2-2
CDR3nt: TGCAGCACCGGGACAGCTACGACCGGGGAGCTGTTTTTT
CDR3aa: CSTGTATTGELFF

abundance: .
v_gene: TRBV4-3
d_gene: TRBD1
j_gene: TRBJ2-3
CDR3nt: TGCGCCAGCAGCCAACGGACAGGGCGTATAGATACGCAGTATTTT
CDR3aa: CASSQRTGRIDTQYF

abundance: few
v_gene: TRBV30
d_gene: .
j_gene: TRBJ2-2
CDR3nt: TGTGCCGGAGGTGGTTTGCGGAGGAACACCGGGGAGCTGTTTTTT
CDR3aa: CAGGGLRRNTGELFF